The rows below give T cell receptor beta chains drawn from one sample of a study of yellow fever vaccine responses in identical twins. MiXCR was run by TCRdb on the RT-PCR reads, yielding one entry per CDR3 protein. The sample gives fewer than 5,000 distinct CDR3 sequences, approximately 89% of which show up once; 1.5% to 2% is in the top ten. The source material was T cells from blood (PBMCs), unsorted or a sorted subset (not recorded which), sampled before or after yellow fever vaccination (not recorded which). Every receptor here comes from a woman aged 18-35 years who received the yellow fever vaccine. CDR3s include the opening cysteine and the closing phenylalanine or tryptophan. D genes are given only for firm matches. Size is stated for part of the rows, as once, few or many counts, or as a class when the clone is expanded.

d_call,v_call,clone_size,j_call,cdr3_nt,cdr3_aa
TRBD2,TRBV5-1,-,TRBJ2-3,TGCGCCAGCAGCTTGGTTGGTAGCGGGGTTCCAGATACGCAGTATTTT,CASSLVGSGVPDTQYF
-,TRBV5-4,-,TRBJ2-1,TGTGCCAGCAGCTTGATTTCGGACCGCGACAATGAGCAGTTCTTC,CASSLISDRDNEQFF
TRBD2,TRBV29-1,-,TRBJ2-7,TGCAGCGTTCCTAGCGGGAGGGCTTACGAGCAGTACTTC,CSVPSGRAYEQYF
-,TRBV4-1,-,TRBJ1-5,TGCGCCAGCAGCCAAAACAGGGCTCGTCAGCCCCAGCATTTT,CASSQNRARQPQHF
-,TRBV3-1,few,TRBJ2-3,TGTGCCAGCAACCCGGGACCGGCGACAGATACGCAGTATTTT,CASNPGPATDTQYF
TRBD1,TRBV9,-,TRBJ2-1,TGTGCCAGCAGCGTAGGTGCAGGGGGTTACAATGAGCAGTTCTTC,CASSVGAGGYNEQFF
TRBD1,TRBV13,-,TRBJ2-1,TGTGCCAGCAGCCCGACGACAGGGGGCTTCGATGAGCAGTTCTTC,CASSPTTGGFDEQFF
-,TRBV7-9,-,TRBJ2-7,TGTGCCAGCAGCTTCCTCCCCTACGAGCAGTACTTC,CASSFLPYEQYF
-,TRBV5-6,-,TRBJ2-7,TGTGCCAGCAGCTTGGGGGGTTTGGACGAGCAGTACTTC,CASSLGGLDEQYF
TRBD2,TRBV13,-,TRBJ2-5,TGTGCCAGCAGCTGGACTAGCGGGTTCCAAGAGACCCAGTACTTC,CASSWTSGFQETQYF
-,TRBV23-1,-,TRBJ2-7,TGCGCCAGCAGTCAATCTTCCCACGAGCAGTACTTC,CASSQSSHEQYF
TRBD2,TRBV6-5,-,TRBJ2-4,TGTGCCAGCAGTTACTTGTCAAGCGGGGGTAAAAACATTCAGTACTTC,CASSYLSSGGKNIQYF
TRBD1,TRBV11-1,-,TRBJ2-1,TGTGCCAGCAGCTTGACCGGGACAGGTAACAATGAGCAGTTCTTC,CASSLTGTGNNEQFF
-,TRBV11-2,-,TRBJ2-7,TGTGCCAGCAGCCCCCATGATCGGGGTTACGAGCAGTACTTC,CASSPHDRGYEQYF
-,TRBV11-1,-,TRBJ2-7,TGTGCCAGCAGCGGGCAGGGTCAGTACGAGCAGTACTTC,CASSGQGQYEQYF
TRBD1,TRBV11-3,-,TRBJ1-4,TGTGCCAGCAGCCAGGACAGGGCTAGTGAAAAACTGTTTTTT,CASSQDRASEKLFF
TRBD1,TRBV7-9,-,TRBJ2-7,TGTGCCAGCAGCTTTTGGATGGGACAGGGGGCAAACGAGCAGTACTTC,CASSFWMGQGANEQYF
TRBD1,TRBV11-1,-,TRBJ1-1,TGTGCCAGCAGCCACAACAGGGGGCAAACCCAGAACACTGAAGCTTTCTTT,CASSHNRGQTQNTEAFF
-,TRBV4-1,-,TRBJ2-1,TGCGCCAGCAGCCAAGCGGGCGGGCGGAATGAGCAGTTCTTC,CASSQAGGRNEQFF
-,TRBV28,-,TRBJ2-2,TGTGCCAGCAGTTTATCCGGGGAGCTGTTTTTT,CASSLSGELFF
-,TRBV10-1,-,TRBJ1-1,TGCGCCAGCATTAGGTCCAGGCACCTAAACACTGAAGCTTTCTTT,CASIRSRHLNTEAFF
TRBD1,TRBV10-3,once,TRBJ2-3,TGTGCCATCAGTGGAGGTCCGGGACAGTCCAATACCGCAGATACGCAGTATTTT,CAISGGPGQSNTADTQYF
-,TRBV7-2,-,TRBJ2-2,TGTGCCAGCAGCTTCCAGAGGAACACCGGGGAGCTGTTTTTT,CASSFQRNTGELFF
-,TRBV18,once,TRBJ2-7,TGTGCCAGCTCACCAGGGTCTTACTACGAGCAGTACTTC,CASSPGSYYEQYF
TRBD1,TRBV29-1,-,TRBJ2-7,TGCAGCGTTCCCCGACAGGGAACCTACGAGCAGTACTTC,CSVPRQGTYEQYF
-,TRBV28,-,TRBJ2-7,TGTGCCAGCAGTCAAGTCGGGACCGCAACCTACGAGCAGTACTTC,CASSQVGTATYEQYF
TRBD1,TRBV18,-,TRBJ2-7,TGTGCCAGCTCACACTCCGGGACAGGGGGGTACGAGCAGTACTTC,CASSHSGTGGYEQYF
-,TRBV29-1,-,TRBJ2-2,TGCAGCGTTGGACAGACGAACACCGGGGAGCTGTTTTTT,CSVGQTNTGELFF
-,TRBV2,few,TRBJ1-1,TGTGCCAGCGGCTCGGACATTGAAGCTTTCTTT,CASGSDIEAFF
TRBD1,TRBV7-3,-,TRBJ2-5,TGTGCCAGCAGCTTAAGACCCACAGGGGATGAGACCCAGTACTTC,CASSLRPTGDETQYF
-,TRBV6-5,-,TRBJ1-6,TGTGCCAGCAGTTACTCGTTAGGGGCCTCCTATAATTCACCCCTCCACTTT,CASSYSLGASYNSPLHF
-,TRBV7-1,-,TRBJ2-7,TGTGCCAGCAGCTCACCCCGGATCTACGAGCAGTACTTC,CASSSPRIYEQYF
-,TRBV6-1,-,TRBJ1-4,TGTGCCAGAAGTGAGATCGGCGGGGCAAGAGGAGAAAAACTGTTTTTT,CARSEIGGARGEKLFF
-,TRBV5-6,-,TRBJ2-7,TGTGCCAGCAGCGTTCGGACCCATCACTACGAGCAGTACTTC,CASSVRTHHYEQYF
-,TRBV5-1,-,TRBJ2-7,TGCGCCAGCAAGGGGCATGCCACCTACGAGCAGTACTTC,CASKGHATYEQYF
-,TRBV12-3/TRBV12-4,-,TRBJ2-5,TGTGCCAGCAGTTCCCGAACGGTTCTGGGGCCTTATGGTGAGACCCAGTACTTC,CASSSRTVLGPYGETQYF
-,TRBV5-1,few,TRBJ2-2,TGCGCCAGCAGCTGGCGAAACACCGGGGAGCTGTTTTTT,CASSWRNTGELFF
TRBD1,TRBV29-1,-,TRBJ2-7,TGCAGCGTTCTTAGGACAGGCCGCGAGCAGTACTTC,CSVLRTGREQYF
-,TRBV2,-,TRBJ2-5,TGTGCCAGCAGTGAACTACTCGGACAAGAGACCCAGTACTTC,CASSELLGQETQYF
TRBD1,TRBV15,-,TRBJ2-1,TGTGCCACCAGCGAAGGAGACAGGGAGAGCAATGAGCAGTTCTTC,CATSEGDRESNEQFF
-,TRBV19,-,TRBJ2-7,TGTGCCAGTAGTATTCCGGGCCAGCTCTCCTACGAGCAGTACTTC,CASSIPGQLSYEQYF
TRBD2,TRBV11-2,once,TRBJ2-1,TGTGCCAGCAGCTTAGTCCCTAGCGGGAGGGCCCGAGACAATGAGCAGTTCTTC,CASSLVPSGRARDNEQFF